The next 5 T cell receptor beta chains were all read from a single sample in a study of blood T cell repertoires in COVID-19. Only in-frame clones appear in the TCRdb table, and some are missing; sequencing was by immunoSEQ multiplex PCR. The table records 150,000 to 200,000 clones, around 85% of them present only once. Material: peripheral blood. These receptors were obtained from a man aged 50 to 60 who had recovered from COVID-19.

V and J are TRBV2 and TRBJ2-5; TRBD1 aligns across 7 bases. Germline V gene sequence: CDR1 SNHLY, CDR2 FYNNEI. Germline trimming cut 6 bases from V and 0 bases from J; bases unmatched to any gene: 4. The CDR3 is 14 amino acids. CDR3 nucleotide sequence: TGTGCCAGCAGAACACAGGGGTACCAAGAGACCCAGTACTTC. Amino acids: CASRTQGYQETQYF.

The chain recombines TRBV2 with TRBJ1-2; 7 bases align to TRBD1. Germline lookup yields CDR1 SNHLY and CDR2 FYNNEI. The J segment lost 7 bases and the V segment lost 6 bases, leaving 11 bases of the junction unmatched. The length of the CDR3 is 14 residues. The CDR3 is CASRPRTGLGGYTF. In DNA, the CDR3 is TGTGCCAGCAGACCCAGGACAGGTCTGGGTGGCTACACCTTC.

The V gene is TRBV30, the J gene TRBJ2-7, with D maybe TRBD2 (6 bases). V lost 0 bases and J lost 5, with 14 bases in between. Germline V CDR1 and CDR2: GTSNPN, SVGIG (reference sequence). The CDR3 contains 14 residues. As DNA, the CDR3 is TGTGCCTGGAGTGTGAACAGCGGGTTCGACGAGCAGTACTTC. Its translation is CAWSVNSGFDEQYF.

This chain connects TRBV6-5 to TRBJ1-4, with D maybe TRBD1 (5 bases). V lost 2 bases and J lost 0, with 10 bases in between. The CDR3 is 16 residues long. The V gene's germline CDR1 is MNHEY and CDR2 SVGAGI. The CDR3 protein is CASSYTGPPTNEKLFF. CDR3 nucleotide sequence: TGTGCCAGCAGTTACACAGGACCGCCAACTAATGAAAAACTGTTTTTT.

This clone turned up a few times. J is TRBJ2-1 and V is TRBV24-1; 9 bases agree with TRBD1. The J segment lost 7 bases and the V segment lost 5 bases, leaving 17 bases of the junction unmatched. This CDR3 region has 18 residues. Germline values: CDR1 KGHDR, CDR2 SFDVKD. CDR3 coding DNA: TGTGCCACCAGTGGCGGACAGGGGTTTGGACAAAACTCGAATGAGCAGTTCTTC. It specifies CATSGGQGFGQNSNEQFF.